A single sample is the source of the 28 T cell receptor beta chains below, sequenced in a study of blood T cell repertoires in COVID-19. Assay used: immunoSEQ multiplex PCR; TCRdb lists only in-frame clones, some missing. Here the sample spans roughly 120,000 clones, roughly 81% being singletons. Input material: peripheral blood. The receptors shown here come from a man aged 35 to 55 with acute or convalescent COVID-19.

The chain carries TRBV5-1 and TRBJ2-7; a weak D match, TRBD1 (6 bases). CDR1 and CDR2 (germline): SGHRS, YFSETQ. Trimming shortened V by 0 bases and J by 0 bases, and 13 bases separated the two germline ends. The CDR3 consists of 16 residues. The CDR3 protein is CASSLVGDRFSYEQYF. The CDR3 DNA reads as TGCGCCAGCAGCTTGGTAGGTGACAGGTTCTCCTACGAGCAGTACTTC.

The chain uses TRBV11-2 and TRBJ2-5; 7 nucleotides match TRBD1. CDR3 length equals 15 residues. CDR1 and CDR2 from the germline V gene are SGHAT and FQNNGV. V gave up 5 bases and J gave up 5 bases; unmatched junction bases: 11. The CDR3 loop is CASSQHRGGGETQYF. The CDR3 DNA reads TGTGCCAGCAGCCAACACAGGGGCGGCGGGGAGACCCAGTACTTC.

The CDR3 DNA reads TGTGCCAGCAGCTTAAATCCCCTAGCGGGATACGAGCAGTACTTC. This encodes CASSLNPLAGYEQYF. The chain uses TRBV7-3 and TRBJ2-7; 9 nucleotides agree with TRBD2. V lost 1 base, J lost 4 bases, and 5 bases stayed unmatched. CDR3 length equals 15 residues. CDR1 SGHTA and CDR2 FQGTGA come from the germline V gene.

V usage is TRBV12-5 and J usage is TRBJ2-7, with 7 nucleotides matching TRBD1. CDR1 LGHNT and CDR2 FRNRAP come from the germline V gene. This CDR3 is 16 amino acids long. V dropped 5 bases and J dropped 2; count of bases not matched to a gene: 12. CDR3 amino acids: CASGNVPGQRTYEQYF. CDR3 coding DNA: TGTGCTAGTGGTAACGTGCCGGGACAGCGAACCTACGAGCAGTACTTC.

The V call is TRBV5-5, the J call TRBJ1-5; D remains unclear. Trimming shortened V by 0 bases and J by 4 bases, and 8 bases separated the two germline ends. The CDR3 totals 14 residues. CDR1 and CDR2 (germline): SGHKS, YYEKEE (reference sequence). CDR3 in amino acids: CASSLVAQNQPQHF. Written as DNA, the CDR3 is TGTGCCAGCAGCTTGGTAGCACAAAATCAGCCCCAGCATTTT.

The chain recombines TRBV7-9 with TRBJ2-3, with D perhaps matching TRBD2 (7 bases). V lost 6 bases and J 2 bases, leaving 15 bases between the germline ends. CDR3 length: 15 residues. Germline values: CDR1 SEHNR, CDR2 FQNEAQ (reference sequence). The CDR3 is CASSPKRGHTDTQYF. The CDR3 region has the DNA TGTGCCAGCAGTCCGAAGCGGGGACACACAGATACGCAGTATTTT.

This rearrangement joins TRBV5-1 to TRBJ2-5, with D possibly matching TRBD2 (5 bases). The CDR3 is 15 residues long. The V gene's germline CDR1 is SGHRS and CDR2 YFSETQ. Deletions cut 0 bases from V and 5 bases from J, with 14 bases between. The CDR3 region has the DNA TGCGCCAGCAGCTTGGGGCCTACTAGTACCGAGACCCAGTACTTC. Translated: CASSLGPTSTETQYF. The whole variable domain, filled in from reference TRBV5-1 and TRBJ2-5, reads KAGVTQTPRYLIKTRGQQVTLSCSPISGHRSVSWYQQTPGQGLQFLFEYFSETQRNKGNFPGRFSGRQFSNSRSEMNVSTLELGDSALYLCASSLGPTSTETQYFGPGTRLLVL.

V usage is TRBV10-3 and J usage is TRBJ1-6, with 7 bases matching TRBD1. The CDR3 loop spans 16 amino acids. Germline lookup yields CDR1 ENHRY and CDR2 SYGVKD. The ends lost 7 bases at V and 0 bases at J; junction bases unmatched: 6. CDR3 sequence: CAIKGGSSSYNSPLHF. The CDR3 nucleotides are TGTGCCATCAAAGGGGGCTCGAGCTCCTATAATTCACCCCTCCACTTT.

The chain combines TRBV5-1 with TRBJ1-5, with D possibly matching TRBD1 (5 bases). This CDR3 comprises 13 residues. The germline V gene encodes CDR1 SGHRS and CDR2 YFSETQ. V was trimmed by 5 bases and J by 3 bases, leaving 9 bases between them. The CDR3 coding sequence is TGCGCCAGCAGTGGGGCCCCCAATCAGCCCCAGCATTTT. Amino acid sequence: CASSGAPNQPQHF.

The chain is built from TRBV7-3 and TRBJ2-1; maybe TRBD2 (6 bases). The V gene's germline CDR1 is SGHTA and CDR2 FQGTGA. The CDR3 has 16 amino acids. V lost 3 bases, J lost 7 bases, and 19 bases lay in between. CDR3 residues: CASSFSGRSLWNEQFF. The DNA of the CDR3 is TGTGCCAGCAGCTTTAGTGGGAGGTCCCTGTGGAATGAGCAGTTCTTC. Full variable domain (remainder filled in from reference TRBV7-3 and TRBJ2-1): GAGVSQTPSNKVTEKGKYVELRCDPISGHTALYWYRQSLGQGPEFLIYFQGTGAADDSGLPNDRFFAVRPEGSVSTLKIQRTERGDSAVYLCASSFSGRSLWNEQFFGPGTRLTVL.

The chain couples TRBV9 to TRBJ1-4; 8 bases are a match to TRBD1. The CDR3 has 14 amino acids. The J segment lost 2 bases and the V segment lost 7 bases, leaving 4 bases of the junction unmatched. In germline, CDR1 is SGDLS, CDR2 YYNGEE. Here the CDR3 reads CASARGLTNEKLFF. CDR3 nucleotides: TGTGCCAGCGCCAGGGGGCTTACTAATGAAAAACTGTTTTTT.

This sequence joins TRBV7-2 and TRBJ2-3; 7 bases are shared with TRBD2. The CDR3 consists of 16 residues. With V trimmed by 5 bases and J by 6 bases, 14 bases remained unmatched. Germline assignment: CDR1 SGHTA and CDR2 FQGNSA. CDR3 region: CASSPIAGRAGDTQYF. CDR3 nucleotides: TGTGCCAGCAGCCCTATAGCGGGCCGTGCAGGGGATACGCAGTATTTT.

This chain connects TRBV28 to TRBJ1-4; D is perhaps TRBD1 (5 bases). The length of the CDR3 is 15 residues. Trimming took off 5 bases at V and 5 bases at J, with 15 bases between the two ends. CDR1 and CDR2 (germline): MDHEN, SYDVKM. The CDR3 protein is CASSPRGVQNEKLFF. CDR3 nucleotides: TGTGCCAGCAGTCCTCGGGGGGTTCAAAATGAAAAACTGTTTTTT.

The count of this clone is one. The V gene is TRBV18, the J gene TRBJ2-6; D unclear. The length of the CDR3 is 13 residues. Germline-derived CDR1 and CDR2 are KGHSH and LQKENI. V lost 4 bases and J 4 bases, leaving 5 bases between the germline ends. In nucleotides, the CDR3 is TGTGCCAGCTCACAGACAGGGGCCAACGTCCTGACTTTC. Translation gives CASSQTGANVLTF.

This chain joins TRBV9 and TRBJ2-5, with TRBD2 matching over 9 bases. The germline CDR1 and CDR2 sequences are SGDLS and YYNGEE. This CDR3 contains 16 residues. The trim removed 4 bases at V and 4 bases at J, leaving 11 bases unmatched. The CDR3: CASSPGVLAGRETQYF. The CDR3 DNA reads TGTGCCAGCAGCCCAGGGGTACTAGCGGGCCGAGAGACCCAGTACTTC.

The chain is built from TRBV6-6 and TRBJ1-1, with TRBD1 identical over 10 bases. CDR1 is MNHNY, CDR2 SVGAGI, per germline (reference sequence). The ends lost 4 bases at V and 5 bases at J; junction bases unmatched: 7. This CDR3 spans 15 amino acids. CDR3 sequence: CASSWGDRGETEAFF. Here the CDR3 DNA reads TGTGCCAGCAGTTGGGGGGACAGGGGAGAAACTGAAGCTTTCTTT.

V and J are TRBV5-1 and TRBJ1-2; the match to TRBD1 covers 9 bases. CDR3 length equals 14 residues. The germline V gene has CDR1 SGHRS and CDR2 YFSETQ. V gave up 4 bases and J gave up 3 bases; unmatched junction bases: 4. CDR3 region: CASSQDRGHYGYTF. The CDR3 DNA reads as TGCGCCAGCAGCCAGGACAGGGGACACTATGGCTACACCTTC.

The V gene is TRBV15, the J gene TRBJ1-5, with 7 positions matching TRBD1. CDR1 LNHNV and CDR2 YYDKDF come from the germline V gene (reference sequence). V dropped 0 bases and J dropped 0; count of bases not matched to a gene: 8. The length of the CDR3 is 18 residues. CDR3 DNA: TGTGCCACCAGCAGAGATCGGGACAGTTTGGGTAGCAATCAGCCCCAGCATTTT. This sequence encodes CATSRDRDSLGSNQPQHF.

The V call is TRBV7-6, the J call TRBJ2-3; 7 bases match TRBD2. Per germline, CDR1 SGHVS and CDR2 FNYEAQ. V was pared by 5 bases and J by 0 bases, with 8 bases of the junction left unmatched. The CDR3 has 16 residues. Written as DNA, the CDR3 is TGTGCCAGCAGCCCCCGAGCGGGAATGAGCACAGATACGCAGTATTTT. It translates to CASSPRAGMSTDTQYF.

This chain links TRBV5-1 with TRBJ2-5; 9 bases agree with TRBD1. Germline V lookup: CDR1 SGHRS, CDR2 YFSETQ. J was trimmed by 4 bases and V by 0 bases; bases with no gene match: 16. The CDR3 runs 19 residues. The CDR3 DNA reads TGCGCCAGCAGCTTGGCCCGGACAGGGGTGACCCACCCTCGAGAGACCCAGTACTTC. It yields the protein CASSLARTGVTHPRETQYF.

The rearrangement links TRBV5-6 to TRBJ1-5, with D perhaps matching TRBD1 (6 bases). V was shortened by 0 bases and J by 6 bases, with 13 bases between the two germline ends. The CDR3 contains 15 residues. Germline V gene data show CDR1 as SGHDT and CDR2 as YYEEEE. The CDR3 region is CASSLGGGTGQPQHF. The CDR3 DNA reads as TGTGCCAGCAGCTTGGGTGGGGGCACTGGTCAGCCCCAGCATTTT.

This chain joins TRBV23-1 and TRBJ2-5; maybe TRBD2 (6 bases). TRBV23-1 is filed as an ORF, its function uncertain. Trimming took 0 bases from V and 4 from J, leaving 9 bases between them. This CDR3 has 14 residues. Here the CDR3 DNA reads TGCGCCAGCAGTCAATCTACTAGCCTAGAGACCCAGTACTTC. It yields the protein CASSQSTSLETQYF.

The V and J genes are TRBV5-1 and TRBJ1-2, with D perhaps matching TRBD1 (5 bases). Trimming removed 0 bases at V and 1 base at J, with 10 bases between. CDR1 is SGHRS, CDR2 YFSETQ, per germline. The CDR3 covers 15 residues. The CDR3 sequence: CASSLVVDSNYGYTF. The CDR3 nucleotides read TGCGCCAGCAGCTTGGTTGTCGACAGTAACTATGGCTACACCTTC. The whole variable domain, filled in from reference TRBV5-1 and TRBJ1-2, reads KAGVTQTPRYLIKTRGQQVTLSCSPISGHRSVSWYQQTPGQGLQFLFEYFSETQRNKGNFPGRFSGRQFSNSRSEMNVSTLELGDSALYLCASSLVVDSNYGYTFGSGTRLTVV.

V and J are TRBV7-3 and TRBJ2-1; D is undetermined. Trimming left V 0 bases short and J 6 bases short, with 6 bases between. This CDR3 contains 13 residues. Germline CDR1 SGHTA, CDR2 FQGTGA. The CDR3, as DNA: TGTGCCAGCAGCTTAACAAGCCCCAATGAGCAGTTCTTC. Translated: CASSLTSPNEQFF.

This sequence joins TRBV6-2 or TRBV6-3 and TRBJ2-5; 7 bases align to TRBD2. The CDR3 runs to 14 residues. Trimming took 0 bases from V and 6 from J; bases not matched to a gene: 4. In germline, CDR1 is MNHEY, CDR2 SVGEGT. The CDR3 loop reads CASSYSGGRKTQYF. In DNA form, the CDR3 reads TGTGCCAGCAGTTACTCGGGGGGGAGGAAGACCCAGTACTTC.

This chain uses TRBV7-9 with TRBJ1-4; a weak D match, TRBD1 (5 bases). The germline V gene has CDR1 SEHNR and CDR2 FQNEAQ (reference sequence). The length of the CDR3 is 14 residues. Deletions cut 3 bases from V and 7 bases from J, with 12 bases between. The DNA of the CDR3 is TGTGCCAGCAGCTTGGGGGGGTATCGTGAAAAACTGTTTTTT. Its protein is CASSLGGYREKLFF. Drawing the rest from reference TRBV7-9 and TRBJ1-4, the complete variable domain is DTGVSQNPRHKITKRGQNVTFRCDPISEHNRLYWYRQTLGQGPEFLTYFQNEAQLEKSRLLSDRFSAERPKGSFSTLEIQRTEQGDSAMYLCASSLGGYREKLFFGSGTQLSVL.

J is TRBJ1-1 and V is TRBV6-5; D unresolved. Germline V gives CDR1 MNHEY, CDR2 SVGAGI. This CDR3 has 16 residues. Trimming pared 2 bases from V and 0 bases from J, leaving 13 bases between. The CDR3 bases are TGTGCCAGCAGTTACCGGCCGACACCCATGAACACTGAAGCTTTCTTT. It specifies CASSYRPTPMNTEAFF.

CDR3 sequence reads: CASSYLSPYEQYF. The CDR3 DNA reads as TGTGCCAGCAGTTACCTGTCCCCCTACGAGCAGTACTTC. The chain employs TRBV6-2 or TRBV6-3 and TRBJ2-7, with D hard to call. V was clipped by 2 bases and J by 2 bases, with 7 bases between them. The CDR3 runs to 13 residues. The germline V gene has CDR1 MNHEY and CDR2 SVGEGT.